This T cell receptor beta chain was sequenced for a study of T cell responses to AZD1222 COVID-19 vaccine. The method was immunoSEQ multiplex PCR; TCRdb's version includes in-frame clones alone and lacks a portion of them. The table includes 95,000 to 150,000 clones, 92% detected once. Germline CDR1 WNHNN, CDR2 SYGVQD (reference sequence). Trimming cost V 3 bases and J 0 bases; bases outside gene matches: 7. The length of the CDR3 is 17 residues. The sample holds one count of this clone. Source: peripheral blood, taken on day 0 of AZD1222 vaccination. V is TRBV10-1 and J is TRBJ2-1; 8 bases align to TRBD2. This sequence originates from an adult in good health. The CDR3 protein is CASSDSPSGSSYNEQFF. CDR3 coding DNA: TGCGCCAGCAGTGACTCTCCCAGCGGGAGCTCCTACAATGAGCAGTTCTTC.